This T cell receptor beta chain was recorded in a study of shared clonotypes between healthy human individuals. Study conclusions and caveats: The sampled material consisted only of blood, and tissue repertoires are likely to differ. Estimated richness values were generally larger in naive subsets than in memory subsets.

A single count supports this clone. What it binds is not known. The CDR3 is 14 residues long. CDR1 and CDR2 (germline): SGHAT, FQNNGV. Trimming took 0 bases from V and 2 from J, leaving 8 bases between them. Clones were sequenced by immunoSEQ multiplex PCR, and TCRdb holds only the in-frame ones, with some missing. This table has 85,000 to 100,000 clones, around 68% appearing once. This clonotype was sampled from a man younger than 45 in good health. Sequences were obtained from memory CD8+ T cells sorted from blood. The subset denotes: CD45RO+ cells pooled with CCR7-negative TemRA cells. V usage is TRBV11-2 and J usage is TRBJ2-7, with D maybe TRBD1 (6 bases). CDR3 sequence: CASSLDGQTYEQYF. The CDR3, as DNA: TGTGCCAGCAGCTTAGACGGACAGACCTACGAGCAGTACTTC.